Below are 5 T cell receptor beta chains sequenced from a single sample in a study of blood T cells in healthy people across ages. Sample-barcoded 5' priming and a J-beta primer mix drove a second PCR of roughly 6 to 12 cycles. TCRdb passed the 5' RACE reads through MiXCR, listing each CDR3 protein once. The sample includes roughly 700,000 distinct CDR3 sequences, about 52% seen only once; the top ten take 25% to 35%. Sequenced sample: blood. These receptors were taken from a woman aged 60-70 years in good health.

The CDR3 coding sequence is TGTGCCAGCAGTTACGGGGGGGCGGAGGGGTACGAGCAGTACTTC. The encoded protein is CASSYGGAEGYEQYF. V gene TRBV6-5 combines with J gene TRBJ2-7; possibly TRBD2 for D (7 bases). The CDR3 has 15 residues. Germline-derived CDR1 and CDR2 are MNHEY and SVGAGI. Between the trimmed V and J ends, which lost 2 bases and 4 bases, there was a span of 15 bases.

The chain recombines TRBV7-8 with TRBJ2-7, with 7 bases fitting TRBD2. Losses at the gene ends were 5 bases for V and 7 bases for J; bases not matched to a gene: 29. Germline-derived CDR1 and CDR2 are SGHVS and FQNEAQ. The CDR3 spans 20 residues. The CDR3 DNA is TGTGCCAGCAGCCCAGCGGGACGGACCCTTTTATTAGGTGGCTCCAATGAGCAGTACTTC. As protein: CASSPAGRTLLLGGSNEQYF.

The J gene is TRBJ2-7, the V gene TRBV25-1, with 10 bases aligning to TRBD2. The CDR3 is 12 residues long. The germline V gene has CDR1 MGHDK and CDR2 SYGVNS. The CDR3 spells CVSSGSTYEQYF. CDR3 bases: TGTGTTTCTAGCGGGAGTACCTACGAGCAGTACTTC.

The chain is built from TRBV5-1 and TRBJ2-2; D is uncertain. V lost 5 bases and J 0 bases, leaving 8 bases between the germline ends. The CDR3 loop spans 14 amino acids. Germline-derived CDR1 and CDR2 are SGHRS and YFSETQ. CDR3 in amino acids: CASSGITNTGELFF. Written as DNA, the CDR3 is TGCGCCAGCAGTGGCATTACGAACACCGGGGAGCTGTTTTTT.

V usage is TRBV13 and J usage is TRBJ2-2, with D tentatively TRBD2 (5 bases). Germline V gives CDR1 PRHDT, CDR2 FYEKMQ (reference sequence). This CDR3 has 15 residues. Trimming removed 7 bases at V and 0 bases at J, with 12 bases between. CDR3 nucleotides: TGTGCCAGCAAGTCCAGACTAACGAACACCGGGGAGCTGTTTTTT. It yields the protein CASKSRLTNTGELFF.